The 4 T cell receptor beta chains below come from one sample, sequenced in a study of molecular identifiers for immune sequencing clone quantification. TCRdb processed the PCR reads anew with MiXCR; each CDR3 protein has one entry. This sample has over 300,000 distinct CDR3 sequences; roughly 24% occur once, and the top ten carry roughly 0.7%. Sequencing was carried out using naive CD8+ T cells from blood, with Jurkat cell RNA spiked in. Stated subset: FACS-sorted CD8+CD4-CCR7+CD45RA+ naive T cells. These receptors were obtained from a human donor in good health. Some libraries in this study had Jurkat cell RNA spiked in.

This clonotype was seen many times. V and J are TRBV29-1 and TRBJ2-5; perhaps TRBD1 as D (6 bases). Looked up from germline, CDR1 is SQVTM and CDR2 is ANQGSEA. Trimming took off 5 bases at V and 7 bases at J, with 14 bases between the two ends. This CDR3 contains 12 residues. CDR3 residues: CSVLDSSATQYF. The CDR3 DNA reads TGCAGCGTTCTGGACAGCAGCGCGACCCAGTACTTC.

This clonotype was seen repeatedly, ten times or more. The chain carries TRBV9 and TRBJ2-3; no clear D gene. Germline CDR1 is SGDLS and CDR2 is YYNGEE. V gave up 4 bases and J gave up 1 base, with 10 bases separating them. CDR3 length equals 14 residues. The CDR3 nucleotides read TGTGCCAGCAGCCTCTTACTCGGCACAGATACGCAGTATTTT. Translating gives CASSLLLGTDTQYF.

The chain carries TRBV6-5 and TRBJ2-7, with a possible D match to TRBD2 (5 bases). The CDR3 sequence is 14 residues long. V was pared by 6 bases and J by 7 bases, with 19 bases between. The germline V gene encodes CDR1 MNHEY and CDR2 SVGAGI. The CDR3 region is CASSPRGSIREQYF. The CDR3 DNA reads TGTGCCAGCAGCCCCCGGGGTTCTATCCGGGAGCAGTACTTC.

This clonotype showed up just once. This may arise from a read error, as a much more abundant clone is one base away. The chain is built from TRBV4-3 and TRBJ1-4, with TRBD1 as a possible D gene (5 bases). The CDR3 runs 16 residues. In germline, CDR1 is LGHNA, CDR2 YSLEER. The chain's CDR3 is CASSQEGRGTNEKLSF. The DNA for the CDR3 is TGCGCCAGCAGCCAAGAAGGCCGGGGGACTAATGAAAAACTGTCTTTT.